This TCR beta chain is drawn from a study of blood T cells in healthy people across ages. Whole-study results and caveats: Both higher diversity and more naive CD4+ cells marked long-lived donors when set against aged donors.

This clonotype was seen ten or more times. Its antigen is undetermined. A J-beta primer mix and a sample-barcoded 5' primer were used in a second PCR of roughly 6 to 12 cycles. A tag from a template-switch adaptor with 12 random nucleotides marked each cDNA molecule. Every sample gave at least 2.5 million paired-end reads containing CDR3. Each CDR3 protein is one row after TCRdb ran MiXCR on the 5' RACE reads. The table includes hundreds of thousands of distinct CDR3 sequences, approximately 30% detected once. Sequenced: blood. This TCR was sampled from a woman of 80 years or more in good health.

The CDR3 loop is CAWSLTLSSYNEQFF. DNA for the CDR3: TGTGCCTGGAGTTTAACTCTTAGCTCCTACAATGAGCAGTTCTTC. This chain uses TRBV30 with TRBJ2-1, with unresolved D. The CDR3 extends over 15 amino acids. CDR1 GTSNPN and CDR2 SVGIG come from the germline V gene (reference sequence). Between the trimmed V and J ends, which lost 2 bases and 0 bases, there was a span of 11 bases. The full variable domain, rest sourced from reference TRBV30 and TRBJ2-1, is SQTIHQWPATLVQPVGSPLSLECTVEGTSNPNLYWYRQAAGRGLQLLFYSVGIGQISSEVPQNLSASRPQDRQFILSSKKLLLSDSGFYLCAWSLTLSSYNEQFFGPGTRLTVL.